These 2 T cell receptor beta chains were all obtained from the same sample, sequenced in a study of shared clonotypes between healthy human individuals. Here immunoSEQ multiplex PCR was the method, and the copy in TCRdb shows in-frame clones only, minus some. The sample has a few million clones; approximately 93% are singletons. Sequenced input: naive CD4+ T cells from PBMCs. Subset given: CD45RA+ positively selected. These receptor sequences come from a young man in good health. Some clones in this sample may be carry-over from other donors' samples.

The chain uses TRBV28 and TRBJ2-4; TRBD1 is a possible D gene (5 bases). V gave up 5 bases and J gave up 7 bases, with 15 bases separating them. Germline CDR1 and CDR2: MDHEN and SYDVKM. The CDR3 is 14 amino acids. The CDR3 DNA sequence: TGTGCCAGCAGTCCGTCTGTCAGGGTTAACATTCAGTACTTC. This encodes CASSPSVRVNIQYF.

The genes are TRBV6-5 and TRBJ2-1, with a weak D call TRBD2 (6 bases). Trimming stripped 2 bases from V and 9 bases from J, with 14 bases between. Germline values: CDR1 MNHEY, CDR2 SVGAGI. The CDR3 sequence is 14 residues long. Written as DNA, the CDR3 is TGTGCCAGCAGTTACGACGGGGGTCGGGCTGAGCAGTTCTTC. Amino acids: CASSYDGGRAEQFF.